These T cell receptor beta chains were read from a single sample in a study of cytomegalovirus exposure and HLA in healthy donors. The data were produced by immunoSEQ multiplex PCR, yet TCRdb's version contains in-frame clones alone and is incomplete. This sample lists fewer than 250,000 clones; its ten largest clones have less than 1%. Sequenced sample: PBMCs. The receptors were gathered from a woman aged 25-40 years in good health and CMV-seropositive. The CDR3 runs from the conserved cysteine through the conserved F or W. A D gene is named only where the DNA matches it firmly.

v_call	d_call	j_call	cdr3_aa	cdr3_nt
TRBV5-1	-	TRBJ2-7	CASSFARGNEQYF	TGCGCCAGCAGCTTTGCCAGGGGCAACGAGCAGTACTTC
TRBV30	-	TRBJ1-5	CAWSVLSGFSSNQPQHF	TGTGCCTGGAGTGTATTATCCGGGTTTTCATCGAATCAGCCCCAGCATTTT
TRBV30	-	TRBJ2-7	CAWSVSDRGGEQYF	TGTGCCTGGAGTGTGTCGGATCGCGGTGGCGAGCAGTACTTC
TRBV27	TRBD1	TRBJ2-4	CASTRTGGEDIQYF	TGTGCCAGCACCAGGACAGGGGGGGAGGACATTCAGTACTTC
TRBV15	-	TRBJ2-3	CATSRRAGWDTQYF	TGTGCCACCAGCAGGCGGGCCGGCTGGGATACGCAGTATTTT
TRBV5-1	-	TRBJ1-4	CASSLSPLGGNEKLFF	TGCGCCAGCAGCTTATCCCCTTTGGGAGGGAATGAAAAACTGTTTTTT
TRBV6-5	TRBD1	TRBJ1-2	CASRRQGHGYTF	TGCGCCAGCAGACGACAGGGGCATGGCTACACCTTC
TRBV5-4	TRBD2	TRBJ2-7	CASSLDGRNEQYF	TGTGCCAGCAGCTTGGACGGGAGGAACGAGCAGTACTTC
TRBV6-5	-	TRBJ2-4	CASSLLGGPDAQYF	TGTGCCAGCAGCCTTCTGGGGGGTCCGGACGCTCAGTACTTC
TRBV9	TRBD2	TRBJ2-1	CASSARGEAFYEQFF	TGTGCCAGCAGCGCCCGGGGGGAAGCCTTCTATGAGCAGTTCTTC
TRBV2	TRBD1	TRBJ2-7	CASSRDSTYEQYF	TGTGCCAGCAGTCGGGACAGCACCTACGAGCAGTACTTC
TRBV11-2	TRBD2	TRBJ2-7	CASSRLAAPSYEQYF	TGTGCCAGCAGCCGACTAGCGGCCCCCTCCTACGAGCAGTACTTC
TRBV15	TRBD1	TRBJ1-1	CATSPRTGRTEAFF	TGTGCCACCAGCCCGCGGACAGGGAGAACTGAAGCTTTCTTT
TRBV9	TRBD1	TRBJ1-1	CASSPTTGATEAFF	TGTGCCAGCAGCCCGACGACAGGGGCCACTGAAGCTTTCTTT